These T cell receptor beta chains were read from a single sample in a study of metastatic and nonmetastatic thyroid tumors. Using MiXCR, TCRdb reanalyzed the PCR reads. The sample carries more than 50,000 clones, approximately 22% recorded once. Sample: blood. These receptors came from a female donor with papillary thyroid cancer or a benign thyroid nodule (not recorded which). Some clones in this sample may be carry-over from other donors' samples. The CDR3 runs from the conserved cysteine through the conserved F or W. Fields, in order: J gene, clone size, V gene, D gene, CDR3 DNA, CDR3 protein. D genes are given only for firm matches. Part of the rows lack a size; the others show once, few, many or a class for expanded clones.

J gene: TRBJ2-7; clone size: few; V gene: TRBV28; D gene: NA; CDR3 DNA: TGTGCCAGCAGTTTAAACTACTACGAGCATTACTTC; CDR3 protein: CASSLNYYEHYF
J gene: TRBJ2-1; clone size: many; V gene: TRBV20-1; D gene: NA; CDR3 DNA: TGCAGTGCTAGCCGTGGGGAGGACTACAATGAGCAGTTCTTC; CDR3 protein: CSASRGEDYNEQFF
J gene: TRBJ2-1; clone size: NA; V gene: TRBV7-3; D gene: NA; CDR3 DNA: TGTGCCAGCAGCTCCCATCATGGATATGAGCAGGTCTTC; CDR3 protein: CASSSHHGYEQVF
J gene: TRBJ2-3; clone size: few; V gene: TRBV29-1; D gene: NA; CDR3 DNA: TGCAGCGTCGCTTCACAGGGGAGGGCAGATACGCAGTATTTT; CDR3 protein: CSVASQGRADTQYF
J gene: TRBJ2-7; clone size: NA; V gene: TRBV20-1; D gene: TRBD2; CDR3 DNA: TGCAGTGCTAGACCCTGGACTAGCGGGAGTTCCTACGAGCAGTACTTC; CDR3 protein: CSARPWTSGSSYEQYF
J gene: TRBJ1-1; clone size: medium-sized; V gene: TRBV6-5; D gene: NA; CDR3 DNA: TGTGCCAGCAGTTACTGGGAGAACACTGAAGCTTTCTTT; CDR3 protein: CASSYWENTEAFF
J gene: TRBJ2-3; clone size: many; V gene: TRBV2; D gene: TRBD2; CDR3 DNA: TGTGCCAGCAGTGTCGGACTAGCGGGAGGGCAGGATACGCAGTATTTT; CDR3 protein: CASSVGLAGGQDTQYF
J gene: TRBJ2-4; clone size: many; V gene: TRBV9; D gene: TRBD1; CDR3 DNA: TGTGCCAGCAGCCGACAGGGAGCCAAAAACATTCAGTACTTC; CDR3 protein: CASSRQGAKNIQYF
J gene: TRBJ2-7; clone size: NA; V gene: TRBV20-1; D gene: TRBD2; CDR3 DNA: TGCAGTGCCGGGCCCCCGATAGCGGGAGGTGCTTCCTACGAGCAGTACTTC; CDR3 protein: CSAGPPIAGGASYEQYF
J gene: TRBJ2-2; clone size: NA; V gene: TRBV5-1; D gene: NA; CDR3 DNA: TGCGCCAGCCCCCCGTGGGCAAGCGGGGAGCTGTTTTTT; CDR3 protein: CASPPWASGELFF
J gene: TRBJ1-3; clone size: many; V gene: TRBV6-1; D gene: NA; CDR3 DNA: TGTGCCAGCAGTGGGGGGACCTTCTCTGGAAACACCATATATTTT; CDR3 protein: CASSGGTFSGNTIYF
J gene: TRBJ2-1; clone size: NA; V gene: TRBV5-5; D gene: NA; CDR3 DNA: TGTGCCAGCAGCACTTCGGGTGGCGAGCAGTTCTTC; CDR3 protein: CASSTSGGEQFF
J gene: TRBJ1-1; clone size: NA; V gene: TRBV11-1; D gene: NA; CDR3 DNA: TGTGCCAGCATCCGATCCGGCGACACCCCGGGCACTGAATCTTTCTTT; CDR3 protein: CASIRSGDTPGTESFF
J gene: TRBJ2-3; clone size: many; V gene: TRBV5-1; D gene: NA; CDR3 DNA: TGCGCCAGCAGCGTTTACAGGAGTAGCACAGATACGCAGTATTTT; CDR3 protein: CASSVYRSSTDTQYF
J gene: TRBJ1-4; clone size: many; V gene: TRBV12-3/TRBV12-4; D gene: NA; CDR3 DNA: TGTGCCAGCAATGCGAAGGGACTTAATGAAAAACTGTTTTTT; CDR3 protein: CASNAKGLNEKLFF
J gene: TRBJ2-7; clone size: many; V gene: TRBV19; D gene: NA; CDR3 DNA: TGTGCCAGTAGTATAGATCTGGGCTACGAGCAGTACTTC; CDR3 protein: CASSIDLGYEQYF
J gene: TRBJ2-3; clone size: many; V gene: TRBV4-1; D gene: TRBD2; CDR3 DNA: TGCGCCAGCAGCCAAGGACTAGCGGAGAGCACAGATACGCAGTATTTT; CDR3 protein: CASSQGLAESTDTQYF
J gene: TRBJ1-1; clone size: many; V gene: TRBV15; D gene: TRBD1; CDR3 DNA: TGTGCCACCAGCAGCCCCGGGACAGAGTTACCAGCTTTCTTT; CDR3 protein: CATSSPGTELPAFF
J gene: TRBJ1-1; clone size: many; V gene: TRBV2; D gene: NA; CDR3 DNA: TGTGCCAGCCGGGTAAACACTGAAGCTTTCTTT; CDR3 protein: CASRVNTEAFF
J gene: TRBJ1-2; clone size: many; V gene: TRBV10-3; D gene: TRBD1; CDR3 DNA: TGTGCCATCAGTGGCCGGGACAGGGGCTATGGCTACACCTTC; CDR3 protein: CAISGRDRGYGYTF
J gene: TRBJ2-7; clone size: NA; V gene: TRBV6-5; D gene: TRBD2; CDR3 DNA: TGTGCCAGCAGTTACACAGGGACTAGCGGGATTCTCTCCTACGAGCAGTACTTC; CDR3 protein: CASSYTGTSGILSYEQYF
J gene: TRBJ2-7; clone size: few; V gene: TRBV5-4; D gene: NA; CDR3 DNA: TGTGCCAGCAGCCCTTCGCCAGGGTCGAACTACGAGCAGTACTTC; CDR3 protein: CASSPSPGSNYEQYF
J gene: TRBJ2-1; clone size: many; V gene: TRBV9; D gene: TRBD2; CDR3 DNA: TGTGCCAGCAGCACTATAGCGGGAACCGTATTTAATGAGCAGTTCTTC; CDR3 protein: CASSTIAGTVFNEQFF
J gene: TRBJ2-7; clone size: NA; V gene: TRBV5-1; D gene: TRBD1; CDR3 DNA: TGCGCCAGCGCCCGGGGCGGGACAGGTGCATCCTACGAGCAGTACTTC; CDR3 protein: CASARGGTGASYEQYF
J gene: TRBJ1-1; clone size: many; V gene: TRBV13; D gene: NA; CDR3 DNA: TGTGCCAGCAGCTTAAAAGTTTTAGGAGTAAACACTGAAGCTTTCTTT; CDR3 protein: CASSLKVLGVNTEAFF
J gene: TRBJ1-2; clone size: many; V gene: TRBV29-1; D gene: NA; CDR3 DNA: TGCAGCGTTGAAGATCCCGGCTCCTATGGCTACACCTTC; CDR3 protein: CSVEDPGSYGYTF
J gene: TRBJ1-3; clone size: NA; V gene: TRBV4-1; D gene: TRBD1; CDR3 DNA: TGCGCCAGCAGCCAAGAGCCGACAGGGGTCTCTTCTGCAAACACCATATATTTT; CDR3 protein: CASSQEPTGVSSANTIYF
J gene: TRBJ2-7; clone size: many; V gene: TRBV20-1; D gene: TRBD2; CDR3 DNA: TGCAGTGCTAGAGGGCCTAGCGGAACCTACGAGCAGTACTTC; CDR3 protein: CSARGPSGTYEQYF
J gene: TRBJ2-2; clone size: many; V gene: TRBV7-9; D gene: NA; CDR3 DNA: TGTGCCAGCAGCTTAGCGGCGAGGGGCGGGGAGCTGTTTTTT; CDR3 protein: CASSLAARGGELFF
J gene: TRBJ2-3; clone size: many; V gene: TRBV5-1; D gene: NA; CDR3 DNA: TGCGCCAGCAGCTTGCAGGATACGCAGTATTTT; CDR3 protein: CASSLQDTQYF
J gene: TRBJ1-1; clone size: many; V gene: TRBV7-9; D gene: TRBD1; CDR3 DNA: TGTGCCAGCAGCTCCGGGACAGGTGAAGCTTTCTTT; CDR3 protein: CASSSGTGEAFF
J gene: TRBJ1-4; clone size: many; V gene: TRBV2; D gene: NA; CDR3 DNA: TGTGCCAGCAGTGCACAGAATAATGAAAAACTGTTTTTT; CDR3 protein: CASSAQNNEKLFF